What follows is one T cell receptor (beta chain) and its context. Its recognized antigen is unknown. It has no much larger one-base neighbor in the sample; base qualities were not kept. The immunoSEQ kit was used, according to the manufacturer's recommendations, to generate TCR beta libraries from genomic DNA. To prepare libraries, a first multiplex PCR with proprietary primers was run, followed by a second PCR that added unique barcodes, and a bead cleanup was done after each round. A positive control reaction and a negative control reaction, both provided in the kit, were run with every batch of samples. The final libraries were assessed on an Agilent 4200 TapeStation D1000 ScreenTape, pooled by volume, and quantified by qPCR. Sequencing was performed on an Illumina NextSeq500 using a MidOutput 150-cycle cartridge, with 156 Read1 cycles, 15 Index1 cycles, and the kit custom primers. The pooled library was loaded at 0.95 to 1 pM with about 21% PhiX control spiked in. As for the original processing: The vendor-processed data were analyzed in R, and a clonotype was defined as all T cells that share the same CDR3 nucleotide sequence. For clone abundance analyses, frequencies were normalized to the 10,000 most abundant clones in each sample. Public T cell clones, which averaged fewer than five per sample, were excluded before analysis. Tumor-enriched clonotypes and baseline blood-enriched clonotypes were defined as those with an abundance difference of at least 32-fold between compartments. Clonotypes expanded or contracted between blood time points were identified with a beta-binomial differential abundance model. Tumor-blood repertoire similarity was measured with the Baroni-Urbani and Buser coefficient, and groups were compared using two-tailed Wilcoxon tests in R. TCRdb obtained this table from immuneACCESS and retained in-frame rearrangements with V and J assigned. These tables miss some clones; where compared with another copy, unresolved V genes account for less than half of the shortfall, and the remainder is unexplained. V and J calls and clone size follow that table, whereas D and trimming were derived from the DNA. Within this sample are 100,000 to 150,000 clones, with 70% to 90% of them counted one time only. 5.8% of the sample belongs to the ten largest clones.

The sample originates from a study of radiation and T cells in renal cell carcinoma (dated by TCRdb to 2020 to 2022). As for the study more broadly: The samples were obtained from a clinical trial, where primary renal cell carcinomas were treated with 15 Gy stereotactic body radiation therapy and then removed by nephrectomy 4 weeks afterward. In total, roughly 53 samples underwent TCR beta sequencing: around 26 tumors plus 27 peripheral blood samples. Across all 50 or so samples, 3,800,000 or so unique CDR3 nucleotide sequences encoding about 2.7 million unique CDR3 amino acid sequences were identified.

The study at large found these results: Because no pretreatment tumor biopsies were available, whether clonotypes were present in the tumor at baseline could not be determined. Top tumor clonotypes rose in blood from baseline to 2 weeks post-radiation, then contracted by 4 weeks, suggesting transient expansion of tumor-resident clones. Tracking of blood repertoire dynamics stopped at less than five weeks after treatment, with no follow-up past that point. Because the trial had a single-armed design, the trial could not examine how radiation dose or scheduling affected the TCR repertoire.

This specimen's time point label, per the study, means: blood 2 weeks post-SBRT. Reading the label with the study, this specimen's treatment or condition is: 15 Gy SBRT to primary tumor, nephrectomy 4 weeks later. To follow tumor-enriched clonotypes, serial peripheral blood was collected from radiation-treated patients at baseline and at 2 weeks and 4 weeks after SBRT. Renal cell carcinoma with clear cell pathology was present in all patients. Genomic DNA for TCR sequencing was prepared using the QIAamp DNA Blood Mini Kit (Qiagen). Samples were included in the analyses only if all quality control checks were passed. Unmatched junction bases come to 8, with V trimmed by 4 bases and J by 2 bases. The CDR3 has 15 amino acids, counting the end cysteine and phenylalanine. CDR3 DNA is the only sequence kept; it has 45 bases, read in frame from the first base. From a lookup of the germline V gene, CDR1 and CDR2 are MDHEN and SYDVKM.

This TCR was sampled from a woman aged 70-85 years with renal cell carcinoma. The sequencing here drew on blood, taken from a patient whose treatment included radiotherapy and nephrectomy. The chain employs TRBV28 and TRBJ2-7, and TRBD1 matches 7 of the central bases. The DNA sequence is TGTGCCAGCAGTTCCCTCCACAGGGGAGCCTACGAGCAGTACTTC. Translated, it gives CASSSLHRGAYEQYF.